This T cell receptor beta chain emerged from a study of blood T cell repertoires in COVID-19. Only a few counts were recorded for this clone. TCRdb's table, derived via immunoSEQ multiplex PCR, lists solely in-frame clones and lacks some. The sample has approximately 150,000 clones; around 85% are singletons. CDR1 and CDR2 from the germline V gene are LNHDA and SQIVND (reference sequence). Trimming stripped 8 bases from V and 2 bases from J, with 12 bases between. The CDR3 contains 13 residues. Sequencing was carried out using peripheral blood. The V gene is TRBV19, the J gene TRBJ1-2; no reliable D call. This TCR derives from a human donor in a cohort sampled during active COVID-19. The CDR3 protein is CASSGLENYGYTF. The CDR3 DNA reads as TGTGCCAGTTCTGGGTTGGAGAACTATGGCTACACCTTC.